This passage covers 19 T cell receptor beta chains from one sample sequenced in a study. TCRdb ran MiXCR on the RT-PCR reads and lists one entry per CDR3 protein. The sample holds about 680,000 distinct CDR3 sequences, around 14% seen once. The sample was memory CD4+ T cells from blood. The source is a female donor in good health, serving as a healthy control.

The sample holds a few counts of this clonotype. This chain connects TRBV15 to TRBJ2-1; TRBD2 aligns across 7 bases. Germline V gene sequence: CDR1 LNHNV, CDR2 YYDKDF (reference sequence). The CDR3 is 14 amino acids. V was pared by 4 bases and J by 6 bases, with 6 bases of the junction left unmatched. DNA for the CDR3: TGTGCCACCAGCACCTGGGGGGGGGGCAATGAGCAGTTCTTC. Its protein is CATSTWGGGNEQFF.

The rearrangement links TRBV5-1 to TRBJ1-1; unclear D gene. The V and J ends lost 4 bases and 1 base respectively, with 8 bases between them. In germline, CDR1 is SGHRS, CDR2 YFSETQ. This CDR3 region has 13 residues. The chain's CDR3 is CASSPIRNTEAFF. As DNA, the CDR3 is TGCGCCAGCAGCCCCATAAGGAACACTGAAGCTTTCTTT.

This clonotype was observed at least ten times. The chain has TRBV7-6 and TRBJ2-7; D gene unclear. Germline V gene data show CDR1 as SGHVS and CDR2 as FNYEAQ. This CDR3 contains 15 residues. The ends were cut back, 1 base at V and 5 bases at J, with 15 bases in the middle. CDR3 sequence reads: CASSLGGLLFHEQYF. In nucleotides, the CDR3 is TGTGCCAGCAGCTTAGGAGGATTGCTGTTCCACGAGCAGTACTTC.

This chain joins TRBV20-1 and TRBJ2-5; TRBD2 aligns across 11 bases. V dropped 4 bases and J dropped 3; count of bases not matched to a gene: 4. There are 14 residues in the CDR3. CDR1 and CDR2 (germline): DFQATT, SNEGSKA (reference sequence). The CDR3 DNA follows: TGCAGTGCTATAGCGGGAGGGCCAGAAGAGACCCAGTACTTC. Amino acid sequence: CSAIAGGPEETQYF.

This clonotype was counted a few times. J is TRBJ2-5 and V is TRBV28, with D possibly being TRBD1 (7 bases). This CDR3 spans 14 amino acids. V was trimmed by 5 bases and J by 4 bases, leaving 14 bases between them. Per germline, CDR1 MDHEN and CDR2 SYDVKM. The CDR3 DNA reads TGTGCCAGCAGTCTCAGGGGGAGGCCAGAGACCCAGTACTTC. Its translation is CASSLRGRPETQYF.

J is TRBJ2-7 and V is TRBV15; D perhaps matches TRBD2 (6 bases). In germline, CDR1 is LNHNV, CDR2 YYDKDF (reference sequence). V lost 4 bases, J lost 4 bases, and 14 bases lay in between. The CDR3 consists of 14 residues. DNA of the CDR3: TGTGCCACCAGCAAGAAGGAGGGGTTATACGAGCAGTACTTC. Amino acid sequence: CATSKKEGLYEQYF.

This clonotype was counted only a few times. J is TRBJ1-2 and V is TRBV6-1, with unresolved D. Between the trimmed V and J ends, which lost 6 bases and 0 bases, there was a span of 14 bases. CDR1 is MNHNS and CDR2 is SASEGT in the germline V gene. This CDR3 region has 15 residues. The chain's CDR3 is CASSPPGVPNYGYTF. The CDR3 DNA reads TGTGCCAGCAGCCCTCCTGGGGTCCCTAACTATGGCTACACCTTC.

This clonotype came up many times. The V call is TRBV15, the J call TRBJ2-7, with TRBD2 matching 13 bases. Germline values: CDR1 LNHNV, CDR2 YYDKDF (reference sequence). The V segment lost 0 bases and the J segment 2 bases; nucleotides outside the gene matches: 10. This CDR3 has 19 amino acids. This chain's CDR3 is CATSRDRGLAGSTPYEQYF. CDR3 sequence (DNA): TGTGCCACCAGCAGAGATCGGGGACTAGCGGGGTCTACTCCCTACGAGCAGTACTTC.

There are many counts of this clonotype. The chain is built from TRBV5-8 and TRBJ2-1; 10 bases align to TRBD2. V was pared by 4 bases and J by 5 bases, with 9 bases of the junction left unmatched. The CDR3 consists of 16 residues. Germline CDR1 and CDR2: SGHTS and YDEGEE. The CDR3 here is CASSGHDGLADNEQFF. Written as DNA, the CDR3 is TGTGCCAGCAGCGGCCACGACGGACTAGCGGACAATGAGCAGTTCTTC.

In its sample, this clonotype was seen many times. The chain employs TRBV12-3 or TRBV12-4 and TRBJ2-1, with D perhaps TRBD2 (5 bases). V lost 3 bases and J 10 bases, leaving 16 bases between the germline ends. CDR3 length: 14 amino acids. DNA of the CDR3: TGTGCCAGCAGTTTTCCAGCGGCCGGCGGGGAGCAGTTCTTC. Translating gives CASSFPAAGGEQFF.

This chain links TRBV20-1 with TRBJ2-2, with 16 bases fitting TRBD2. Germline values: CDR1 DFQATT, CDR2 SNEGSKA (reference sequence). The CDR3 consists of 16 residues. V was pared by 6 bases and J by 6 bases, with 7 bases of the junction left unmatched. As DNA, the CDR3 is TGCAGTGCCCAGGGACTAGCGGGAGGGCCGTCCGGGGAGCTGTTTTTT. This sequence encodes CSAQGLAGGPSGELFF.

This clonotype showed up just a few times. This CDR3 is CASSPQIAGTDTQYF. The CDR3 DNA sequence: TGTGCCAGCTCACCTCAGATAGCCGGCACAGATACGCAGTATTTT. V gene TRBV18 combines with J gene TRBJ2-3; D is unresolved. The CDR3 is made up of 15 amino acids. V gave up 3 bases and J gave up 1 base, with 11 bases separating them. CDR1 is KGHSH and CDR2 is LQKENI in the germline V gene.

V usage is TRBV5-1 and J usage is TRBJ2-5; no clear D gene. CDR3 size: 14 residues. The V gene's germline CDR1 is SGHRS and CDR2 YFSETQ. V lost 2 bases, J lost 3 bases, and 11 bases lay in between. In DNA, the CDR3 is TGCGCCAGCAGCTTAACTGGGAACGAAGAGACCCAGTACTTC. Its translation is CASSLTGNEETQYF.

This clonotype was recorded at least ten times. The chain joins TRBV18 to TRBJ2-1; D gene ambiguous. The CDR3 sequence is 9 residues long. The V end lost 6 bases, the J end lost 10 bases, and 4 bases lay between the germline ends. In germline, CDR1 is KGHSH, CDR2 LQKENI. CDR3 sequence reads: CASSHEQFF. In nucleotides, the CDR3 is TGTGCCAGCTCCCACGAGCAGTTCTTC.

This clonotype was counted between two and nine times. The rearrangement links TRBV28 to TRBJ2-7, with D possibly TRBD2 on 7 matching bases. Germline lookup yields CDR1 MDHEN and CDR2 SYDVKM. Trimming shortened V by 8 bases and J by 0 bases, and 11 bases separated the two germline ends. The CDR3 contains 13 residues. In DNA, the CDR3 is TGTGCCAGCCAAAGGGGGGGCTCCTACGAGCAGTACTTC. This encodes CASQRGGSYEQYF.

This clonotype was seen at least ten times. The CDR3 sequence is CASSSQQGLSYGYTF. CDR3 coding DNA: TGTGCCAGCAGTTCCCAACAGGGGCTCTCCTATGGCTACACCTTC. The rearrangement uses TRBV27 and TRBJ1-2, with 7 positions matching TRBD1. Germline-derived CDR1 and CDR2 are MNHEY and SMNVEV (reference sequence). Germline trimming cut 4 bases from V and 4 bases from J; bases unmatched to any gene: 9. The CDR3 is made up of 15 amino acids.

The genes are TRBV3-1 and TRBJ2-7, with D uncertain. The germline CDR1 and CDR2 sequences are LGHDT and YNNKEL (reference sequence). Deletions cut 4 bases from V and 2 bases from J, with 12 bases between. The CDR3 totals 14 residues. This CDR3 is CASSPTLTTYEQYF. The CDR3 nucleotides are TGTGCCAGCAGCCCTACGCTAACTACCTACGAGCAGTACTTC.

The chain has TRBV6-6 and TRBJ1-3, with TRBD1 matching 8 bases. CDR3 length: 15 residues. V gave up 6 bases and J gave up 0 bases; unmatched junction bases: 4. CDR1 is MNHNY and CDR2 is SVGAGI in the germline V gene (reference sequence). CDR3 nucleotides: TGTGCCAGCAGACAGGGGGTAAACTCTGGAAACACCATATATTTT. It translates to CASRQGVNSGNTIYF.

The V and J genes are TRBV27 and TRBJ1-2, with TRBD1 matching over 10 bases. With 0 bases clipped from V and 0 bases from J, the junction kept 1 base outside the gene matches. The CDR3 sequence is 16 residues long. CDR1 MNHEY and CDR2 SMNVEV come from the germline V gene (reference sequence). This CDR3 is CASSLSGTGANYGYTF. CDR3 in DNA: TGTGCCAGCAGTTTATCGGGGACAGGGGCTAACTATGGCTACACCTTC.